These 18 T cell receptor beta chains came from one sample sequenced in a study of cytomegalovirus exposure and HLA in healthy donors. Vbeta (60) and Jbeta (13) primers were used in the PCR. Assay: immunoSEQ multiplex PCR; the TCRdb copy retains only in-frame clones and omits some. Of roughly 140,000 clones listed, roughly 80% were seen once; the top ten hold approximately 5.5%. Sequenced input: PBMCs. The receptor set was obtained from a man between 25 and 39 years old in good health and CMV-seropositive.

The chain joins TRBV7-9 to TRBJ2-4, with 13 positions matching TRBD2. CDR1 SEHNR and CDR2 FQNEAQ come from the germline V gene (reference sequence). The CDR3 loop spans 17 amino acids. Trimming at V came to 3 bases and at J to 0 bases, leaving 2 bases not matched to a gene. The CDR3 DNA reads TGTGCCAGCAGCTTCGGGACTAGCGGGAAAGCCAAAAACATTCAGTACTTC. Protein product: CASSFGTSGKAKNIQYF.

The V gene is TRBV6-1, the J gene TRBJ1-1, with TRBD1 matching 7 bases. The CDR3 length is 17 residues. J gave up 3 bases and V 0 bases, and 10 bases lay outside the gene matches. Germline CDR1 and CDR2: MNHNS and SASEGT. CDR3 bases: TGTGCCAGCAGTGAAGCGAGAGGGGGCGTATTTGACACTGAAGCTTTCTTT. This gives the protein CASSEARGGVFDTEAFF.

The rearrangement links TRBV18 to TRBJ1-6; TRBD1 matches at 10 bases. V gave up 4 bases and J gave up 7 bases; unmatched junction bases: 7. The CDR3 is 16 amino acids. CDR1 and CDR2 (germline): KGHSH, LQKENI. The CDR3 nucleotides read TGTGCCAGCTCACTATCACCGGGACAGGGGAATTCACCCCTCCACTTT. Translated: CASSLSPGQGNSPLHF.

V usage is TRBV7-9 and J usage is TRBJ2-7; D is possibly TRBD2 (6 bases). CDR1 and CDR2 (germline): SEHNR, FQNEAQ (reference sequence). This CDR3 has 13 amino acids. Trimming cost V 6 bases and J 5 bases, with 14 bases left between them. CDR3 sequence reads: CASSQGGGDEQYF. The CDR3 nucleotides read TGTGCCAGCAGTCAAGGTGGAGGGGACGAGCAGTACTTC.

The J gene is TRBJ1-1, the V gene TRBV7-2; a possible D gene is TRBD1 (5 bases). The V end lost 2 bases, the J end lost 4 bases, and 8 bases lay between the germline ends. The CDR3 is 13 amino acids. Per germline, CDR1 SGHTA and CDR2 FQGNSA. The CDR3 reads CASSLQGGTEAFF. The CDR3 DNA is TGTGCCAGCAGCTTACAGGGCGGCACTGAAGCTTTCTTT.

V is TRBV4-1 and J is TRBJ1-5, with D unclear. Germline CDR1 reads MGHRA; CDR2 reads YSYEKL. CDR3 length equals 16 residues. Trimming pared 0 bases from V and 6 bases from J, leaving 15 bases between. For the CDR3, the DNA is TGCGCCAGCAGCCAAGAAGAACAGAGAAAGTCTCAGCCCCAGCATTTT. Protein: CASSQEEQRKSQPQHF.

The chain has TRBV19 and TRBJ2-5; TRBD2 might be the D (6 bases). This CDR3 spans 16 amino acids. Germline V gives CDR1 LNHDA, CDR2 SQIVND (reference sequence). V was cut by 2 bases and J by 3 bases, with 16 bases left in between. As DNA, the CDR3 is TGTGCCAGTAGTATATGGGGGACTCCGTTTAAAGAGACCCAGTACTTC. Translating it yields CASSIWGTPFKETQYF.

Only one count was recorded for this clone. The chain carries TRBV6-5 and TRBJ1-4; 7 positions match TRBD1. This CDR3 spans 15 amino acids. Germline V CDR1 and CDR2: MNHEY, SVGAGI. After removal of 5 bases from V and 3 bases from J, the junction contained 6 bases not matched to a gene. In DNA form, the CDR3 reads TGTGCCAGCAGTCGAAACAGGGGAGCTAATGAAAAACTGTTTTTT. Protein: CASSRNRGANEKLFF.

The chain links TRBV5-6 to TRBJ2-7; a weak D match, TRBD1 (6 bases). The CDR3 covers 14 residues. Germline-derived CDR1 and CDR2 are SGHDT and YYEEEE. Between the trimmed V and J ends, which lost 0 bases and 3 bases, there was a span of 10 bases. This CDR3 is CASSLVRDIYEQYF. CDR3 coding DNA: TGTGCCAGCAGCTTGGTAAGGGACATCTACGAGCAGTACTTC.

The chain uses TRBV9 and TRBJ1-2; no definite D call. The V and J ends lost 4 bases and 1 base respectively, with 8 bases between them. CDR3 length equals 13 residues. Germline CDR1 SGDLS, CDR2 YYNGEE. Here the CDR3 reads CASSPFGNYGYTF. In nucleotides, the CDR3 is TGTGCCAGCAGCCCTTTCGGTAACTATGGCTACACCTTC. Variable domain in full (rest from reference TRBV9 and TRBJ1-2): DSGVTQTPKHLITATGQRVTLRCSPRSGDLSVYWYQQSLDQGLQFLIQYYNGEERAKGNILERFSAQQFPDLHSELNLSSLELGDSALYFCASSPFGNYGYTFGSGTRLTVV.

The V and J genes are TRBV28 and TRBJ2-1; 8 nucleotides agree with TRBD2. The germline CDR1 and CDR2 sequences are MDHEN and SYDVKM. This CDR3 spans 15 amino acids. Germline trimming cut 5 bases from V and 10 bases from J; bases unmatched to any gene: 13. CDR3 region: CASSLIHTSGYEQFF. CDR3 coding DNA: TGTGCCAGCAGTCTCATCCATACTAGCGGCTACGAGCAGTTCTTC.

This clone was counted between two and nine times. The chain carries TRBV28 and TRBJ2-2, with TRBD2 matching over 11 bases. This CDR3 contains 16 residues. The germline V gene encodes CDR1 MDHEN and CDR2 SYDVKM. The V gene end was trimmed by 5 bases and the J gene end by 6 bases; junction bases not matched to a gene: 8. CDR3 nucleotides: TGTGCCAGCAGTATTAGCGGGAGGGTGCGGGCCGGGGAGCTGTTTTTT. Translated: CASSISGRVRAGELFF.

The genes are TRBV6-1 and TRBJ1-4; 8 nucleotides match TRBD1. Germline V gives CDR1 MNHNS, CDR2 SASEGT. The CDR3 totals 12 residues. V was pared by 8 bases and J by 8 bases, with 4 bases of the junction left unmatched. CDR3 region: CASDRGNEKLFF. Written as DNA, the CDR3 is TGTGCCAGCGACAGGGGAAACGAAAAACTGTTTTTT.

The chain links TRBV7-9 to TRBJ2-7; D may be TRBD2 (5 bases). This CDR3 is built from 15 residues. Germline V CDR1 and CDR2: SEHNR, FQNEAQ (reference sequence). V lost 5 bases, J lost 3 bases, and 17 bases lay in between. DNA of the CDR3: TGTGCCAGCAGCCCGTGGTTAGGGAGTGGCTACGAGCAGTACTTC. It yields the protein CASSPWLGSGYEQYF.

The chain links TRBV30 to TRBJ2-7; D is unclear. Trimming removed 3 bases from V and 1 base from J, with 13 bases in between. The CDR3 covers 14 residues. Germline loops: CDR1 GTSNPN, CDR2 SVGIG (reference sequence). CDR3 residues: CAWRSGRLSYEQYF. The CDR3 region has the DNA TGTGCCTGGAGAAGTGGGCGCTTGTCCTACGAGCAGTACTTC.

The rearrangement links TRBV7-2 to TRBJ1-5, with 8 bases identical to TRBD1. The CDR3 totals 15 residues. V was pared by 1 base and J by 5 bases, with 4 bases of the junction left unmatched. From germline, CDR1 is SGHTA and CDR2 FQGNSA. The CDR3 nucleotides are TGTGCCAGCAGCTTAGTGACAGGGGCGCATCAGCCCCAGCATTTT. Amino acid sequence: CASSLVTGAHQPQHF.

The chain couples TRBV7-9 to TRBJ2-5; D gene ambiguous. Germline-derived CDR1 and CDR2 are SEHNR and FQNEAQ (reference sequence). With 4 bases removed from V and 3 bases from J, the gap between germline ends came to 15 bases. The CDR3 runs 15 residues. CDR3 region: CASSSRGPAKETQYF. In nucleotides, the CDR3 is TGTGCCAGCAGCTCCCGAGGCCCGGCTAAAGAGACCCAGTACTTC.

The chain has TRBV5-1 and TRBJ2-7, with 8 positions matching TRBD1. V gave up 1 base and J gave up 0 bases; unmatched junction bases: 3. Germline V gene sequence: CDR1 SGHRS, CDR2 YFSETQ. This CDR3 region has 15 residues. For the CDR3, the DNA is TGCGCCAGCAGCTTGTTGGACAGGGTCTCCTACGAGCAGTACTTC. Translating gives CASSLLDRVSYEQYF.